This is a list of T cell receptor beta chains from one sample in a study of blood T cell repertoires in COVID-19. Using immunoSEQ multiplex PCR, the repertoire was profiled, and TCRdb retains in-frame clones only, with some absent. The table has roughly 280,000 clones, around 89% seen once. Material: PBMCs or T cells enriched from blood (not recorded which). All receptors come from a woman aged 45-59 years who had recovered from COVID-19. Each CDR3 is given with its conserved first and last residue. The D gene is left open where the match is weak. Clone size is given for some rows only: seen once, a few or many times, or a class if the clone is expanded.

TGCAGTGCTGTGACTAGGGATACGCAGTATTTT	CSAVTRDTQYF	.	.	TRBV20-1	TRBJ2-3
TGTGCCAGCAGCCCCTCGGCGTTGGCGGCGAACACTGAAGCTTTCTTT	CASSPSALAANTEAFF	.	.	TRBV7-2	TRBJ1-1
TGTGCCAGTTCCCTCGGTTCTAGCGCCCAAGAGACCCAGTACTTC	CASSLGSSAQETQYF	.	.	TRBV11-3	TRBJ2-5
TGTGCCAGCACCCACGACAGGGCCCTGGGGGGCTACACCTTC	CASTHDRALGGYTF	.	TRBD1	TRBV28	TRBJ1-2
TGTGCCAGCAGCCACGCCTACAATGAGCAGTTCTTC	CASSHAYNEQFF	.	.	TRBV3-1/TRBV3-2	TRBJ2-1
TGTGCCAGCAGCCAAGATGGGACAGTTTATGGCTACACCTTC	CASSQDGTVYGYTF	.	TRBD1	TRBV3-1/TRBV3-2	TRBJ1-2
TGTGCCTGGAGTGTACCATGGACAGGTCCAACTGAAGCTTTCTTT	CAWSVPWTGPTEAFF	.	TRBD1	TRBV30	TRBJ1-1
TGTGCCAGCAGCTTAGGGCAGGGATGGAACACTGAAGCTTTCTTT	CASSLGQGWNTEAFF	.	.	TRBV11-2	TRBJ1-1
TGTGCCAGCAGTTTTAGAGGCCTTAACTATGGCTACACCTTC	CASSFRGLNYGYTF	.	.	TRBV28	TRBJ1-2
TGTGCCAGCAGTTACGATGTTCCGGACAGGGGTTATGGCTACACCTTC	CASSYDVPDRGYGYTF	.	TRBD1	TRBV6-5	TRBJ1-2
TGTGCCAGCAGCTTAATTGGGCTTGGCACAGATACGCAGTATTTT	CASSLIGLGTDTQYF	.	.	TRBV7-9	TRBJ2-3
TGCAGCTATTCTACCAGCACAGATACGCAGTATTTT	CSYSTSTDTQYF	.	.	TRBV29-1	TRBJ2-3
TGCGCCAGCAGTCAATCGGCAGGGGCCGGTGGCTACACCTTC	CASSQSAGAGGYTF	.	.	TRBV23-1	TRBJ1-2
TGTGCCAGCAGCCCCGGGGGACGTACCGAGCAGTACTTC	CASSPGGRTEQYF	once	.	TRBV11-3	TRBJ2-7
TGTGCCAGCAGCCAAGAATACAGCTACTCTGGAAACACCATATATTTT	CASSQEYSYSGNTIYF	.	.	TRBV14	TRBJ1-3
TGTGCCAGCAGCTCCGGGAGAGGGGAAGGCTACACCTTC	CASSSGRGEGYTF	.	.	TRBV7-8	TRBJ1-2
TGTGCCAGCAGGGCCCCCAGGGCAACTAACTATGGCTACACCTTC	CASRAPRATNYGYTF	.	.	TRBV28	TRBJ1-2
TGTGCCAGCAGCCGGGGGGTCGGGCCCTACGAGCAGTACTTC	CASSRGVGPYEQYF	.	TRBD2	TRBV5-5	TRBJ2-7